A selection of T cell receptor beta chains follows, all from one sample in a study of cytotoxic CD8 clonotypes in ibrutinib-treated CLL. Sequenced by immunoSEQ multiplex PCR; TCRdb stores in-frame clones only, minus some. The sample yields around 330,000 clones, 67% seen once. The specimen comprised PBMCs, sampled after 36 months of ibrutinib treatment. The source is a human donor with chronic lymphocytic leukemia. CDR3s include the opening cysteine and the closing phenylalanine or tryptophan. A D gene is named only where the DNA matches it firmly. Size is omitted from some rows. Given values are once, few, many or a class for expanded clones.

j_call,v_call,d_call,clone_size,cdr3_aa,cdr3_nt
TRBJ2-1,TRBV19,TRBD2,.,CASSISGGDNEQFF,TGTGCCAGTAGTATAAGCGGGGGGGACAATGAGCAGTTCTTC
TRBJ1-4,TRBV19,.,once,CASSNPQGATNEKLFF,TGTGCCAGTAGTAATCCGCAGGGTGCAACTAATGAAAAACTGTTTTTT
TRBJ2-1,TRBV14,.,.,CASSQTNGYNEQFF,TGTGCCAGCAGCCAAACGAACGGTTACAATGAGCAGTTCTTC
TRBJ2-2,TRBV28,TRBD1,.,CASRSQGPNTGELFF,TGTGCCAGCCGATCACAGGGGCCGAACACCGGGGAGCTGTTTTTT
TRBJ2-2,TRBV7-6,TRBD2,.,CASSFTSGENTGELFF,TGTGCCAGCAGCTTTACTAGCGGGGAGAACACCGGGGAGCTGTTTTTT
TRBJ2-7,TRBV7-2,TRBD2,.,CASSLLADTYEQYF,TGTGCCAGCAGCTTGCTAGCGGACACCTACGAGCAGTACTTC
TRBJ2-3,TRBV15,.,.,CATSRDRGIDTQYF,TGTGCCACCAGCAGAGATAGGGGTATAGATACGCAGTATTTT
TRBJ2-3,TRBV9,TRBD1,.,CASSVEPGTGVTDTQYF,TGTGCCAGCAGCGTAGAGCCCGGGACAGGGGTAACGGATACGCAGTATTTT
TRBJ1-2,TRBV7-9,.,.,CASSFGVSKGYTF,TGTGCCAGCAGCTTCGGGGTTAGTAAGGGCTACACCTTC
TRBJ2-7,TRBV6-5,.,.,CASRRDNSYEQYF,TGTGCCAGCAGACGGGACAACTCCTACGAGCAGTACTTC
TRBJ1-2,TRBV19,.,.,CASSMAGYGYTF,TGTGCCAGTAGTATGGCAGGGTATGGCTACACCTTC
TRBJ2-7,TRBV28,.,.,CASSHRTGSSYEQYF,TGTGCCAGCAGTCATCGGACTGGAAGCTCCTACGAGCAGTACTTC
TRBJ2-3,TRBV7-7,TRBD2,.,CASSFSSGSSSTDTQYF,TGTGCCAGCAGCTTTAGTAGCGGGAGCTCTAGCACAGATACGCAGTATTTT
TRBJ2-5,TRBV4-1,.,few,CASSQDGSQETQYF,TGCGCCAGCAGCCAAGACGGGAGTCAAGAGACCCAGTACTTC
TRBJ2-1,TRBV14,TRBD2,.,CASSQASGRAYNEQFF,TGTGCCAGCAGCCAGGCCAGCGGGAGGGCCTACAATGAGCAGTTCTTC
TRBJ2-1,TRBV18,.,.,CASSPNGSRRREQFF,TGTGCCAGCTCACCAAACGGGAGCAGGAGGCGGGAGCAGTTCTTC
TRBJ2-5,TRBV7-8,.,.,CASSLLLTQYF,TGTGCCAGCAGCTTGTTGTTGACCCAGTACTTC
TRBJ2-1,TRBV5-1,TRBD2,once,CASSRGTSSYNEQFF,TGCGCCAGCAGCAGAGGGACTAGCAGCTACAATGAGCAGTTCTTC
TRBJ2-3,TRBV5-1,.,.,CASSLHLRTDTQYF,TGCGCCAGCAGCTTACATCTCCGCACAGATACGCAGTATTTT
TRBJ2-7,TRBV2,.,.,CASRNEGRGYEQYF,TGTGCCAGCAGGAACGAGGGAAGGGGGTACGAGCAGTACTTC
TRBJ2-5,TRBV29-1,TRBD2,.,CSVEDSGGAGSQYF,TGCAGCGTTGAAGATAGCGGGGGGGCCGGGTCCCAGTACTTC
TRBJ2-2,TRBV2,.,.,CASSWVAGELFF,TGTGCCAGCAGTTGGGTGGCCGGGGAGCTGTTTTTT
TRBJ1-5,TRBV15,.,.,CATSTVVLNQPQHF,TGTGCCACCAGCACGGTGGTTCTCAATCAGCCCCAGCATTTT
TRBJ1-4,TRBV29-1,TRBD1,few,CSAGQGSGKLFF,TGCAGCGCCGGACAGGGCTCTGGAAAACTGTTTTTT
TRBJ2-5,TRBV7-9,.,few,CASSSPQGEETQYF,TGTGCCAGCAGCTCTCCCCAAGGGGAAGAGACCCAGTACTTC
TRBJ2-7,TRBV2,TRBD2,few,CASSATSGMYYEQYF,TGTGCCAGCAGTGCAACTAGCGGGATGTACTACGAGCAGTACTTC
TRBJ2-7,TRBV7-3,.,.,CASSPDGIYEQYF,TGTGCCAGCAGCCCGGACGGGATCTACGAGCAGTACTTC
TRBJ2-7,TRBV29-1,.,.,CSVEGSAYEQYF,TGCAGCGTTGAAGGCAGCGCCTACGAGCAGTACTTC
TRBJ1-5,TRBV6-5,.,.,CASSFRQTNQPQHF,TGTGCCAGCAGTTTTCGGCAGACTAATCAGCCCCAGCATTTT
TRBJ2-3,TRBV19,.,.,CASSIAGRKADTQYF,TGTGCCAGTAGTATTGCCGGGAGAAAGGCAGATACGCAGTATTTT
TRBJ2-7,TRBV2,TRBD1,.,CASSEDLTGYPPYEQYF,TGTGCCAGCAGTGAGGACCTGACAGGGTACCCTCCCTACGAGCAGTACTTC
TRBJ2-7,TRBV29-1,.,.,CSASGGQNTYEQYF,TGCAGCGCCTCCGGGGGACAGAACACCTACGAGCAGTACTTC
TRBJ2-1,TRBV18,TRBD2,.,CASSPRRENEQFF,TGTGCCAGCTCACCGCGGCGGGAGAATGAGCAGTTCTTC
TRBJ1-1,TRBV6-1,TRBD1,.,CASSDRGPITEAFF,TGTGCCAGCAGTGACAGGGGGCCGATCACTGAAGCTTTCTTT
TRBJ2-7,TRBV9,TRBD1,once,CASSTRGQVVSIYEQYF,TGTGCCAGCAGCACGAGGGGACAGGTGGTCTCCATTTACGAGCAGTACTTC
TRBJ1-4,TRBV5-4,.,few,CASSLGPVEEKLFF,TGTGCCAGCAGCTTGGGGCCCGTGGAGGAAAAACTGTTTTTT
TRBJ2-7,TRBV12-2,.,.,CASRQGLAGFEQYF,TGTGCAAGTCGCCAGGGACTAGCGGGATTCGAGCAGTACTTC
TRBJ2-3,TRBV9,.,.,CASSVVSQTTDTQYF,TGTGCCAGCAGCGTAGTATCCCAGACCACAGATACGCAGTATTTT
TRBJ2-3,TRBV4-1,.,once,CASSLRVSATDTQYF,TGCGCCAGCAGCCTGCGAGTTTCAGCCACAGATACGCAGTATTTT
TRBJ1-5,TRBV10-3,.,.,CAISESTRAYNQPQHF,TGTGCCATCAGTGAGTCGACTCGGGCTTACAATCAGCCCCAGCATTTT
TRBJ1-4,TRBV5-1,TRBD1,.,CASSIGTGGEKLFF,TGCGCCAGCAGCATCGGGACAGGGGGTGAAAAACTGTTTTTT
TRBJ2-3,TRBV10-1,.,.,CASSGPGPDTQYF,TGCGCCAGCAGTGGACCGGGACCAGATACGCAGTATTTT
TRBJ2-7,TRBV15,TRBD2,.,CATSRIGKRGMEQYF,TGTGCCACCAGCAGAATTGGGAAGCGGGGGATGGAGCAGTACTTC
TRBJ1-6,TRBV4-2,.,.,CASSPASGDKSPLHF,TGTGCCAGCAGCCCAGCCTCAGGGGATAAGTCACCCCTCCACTTT
TRBJ1-1,TRBV7-8,.,.,CASSLGPRTEAFF,TGTGCCAGCAGCTTAGGGCCGAGGACTGAAGCTTTCTTT
TRBJ1-5,TRBV28,TRBD1,.,CASSLQGAHQPQHF,TGTGCCAGCAGTTTACAGGGGGCCCATCAGCCCCAGCATTTT
TRBJ2-2,TRBV7-8,.,.,CASNSPRGLLNTGELFF,TGTGCCAGCAACAGCCCCCGGGGCTTACTAAACACCGGGGAGCTGTTTTTT